These 26 T cell receptor beta chains came from one sample sequenced in a study of PD-L1 blockade in urothelial cancer. Sequencing used immunoSEQ multiplex PCR; TCRdb keeps in-frame clones, though not all of them. The sample lists fewer than 40,000 clones; about nine tenths were seen once. The material sequenced was PBMCs, taken around atezolizumab (anti-PD-L1) treatment. The receptor set was obtained from a man between 65 and 85 years old with urothelial cancer.

V usage is TRBV18 and J usage is TRBJ2-3; weak D call: TRBD1 (5 bases). Germline V CDR1 and CDR2: KGHSH, LQKENI. V gave up 3 bases and J gave up 3 bases, with 13 bases separating them. This CDR3 region has 15 residues. This chain's CDR3 is CASSPTQQGTDTQYF. The CDR3 DNA follows: TGTGCCAGCTCACCGACCCAGCAGGGTACAGATACGCAGTATTTT. The full variable domain, rest sourced from reference TRBV18 and TRBJ2-3, is NAGVMQNPRHLVRRRGQEARLRCSPMKGHSHVYWYRQLPEEGLKFMVYLQKENIIDESGMPKERFSAEFPKEGPSILRIQQVVRGDSAAYFCASSPTQQGTDTQYFGPGTRLTVL.

This clone was found once. The J gene is TRBJ2-2, the V gene TRBV7-3; D may be TRBD1 (5 bases). Trimming cost V 0 bases and J 5 bases, with 10 bases left between them. The CDR3 runs 15 residues. The germline CDR1 and CDR2 sequences are SGHTA and FQGTGA. The CDR3 bases are TGTGCCAGCAGCTTAACAGGGGTTGGGACCGGGGAGCTGTTTTTT. It translates to CASSLTGVGTGELFF.

The chain is built from TRBV15 and TRBJ1-3, with D perhaps TRBD1 (5 bases). V lost 3 bases, J lost 4 bases, and 10 bases lay in between. The length of the CDR3 is 14 residues. The germline CDR1 and CDR2 sequences are LNHNV and YYDKDF (reference sequence). CDR3 loop: CATSRGGYGNTIYF. DNA for the CDR3: TGTGCCACCAGCAGGGGGGGGTACGGAAACACCATATATTTT.

The chain uses TRBV27 and TRBJ2-7, with TRBD2 matching over 10 bases. J gave up 3 bases and V 4 bases, and 12 bases lay outside the gene matches. Per the germline V gene, CDR1 is MNHEY and CDR2 is SMNVEV (reference sequence). The CDR3 extends over 17 amino acids. The CDR3 coding sequence is TGTGCCAGCAGTTCCTTCCATGCTAGCGGGGGCCGCTACGAGCAGTACTTC. Protein sequence: CASSSFHASGGRYEQYF.

The genes are TRBV5-1 and TRBJ1-4; D gene unclear. From germline, CDR1 is SGHRS and CDR2 YFSETQ. The CDR3 totals 14 residues. Trimming cost V 0 bases and J 0 bases, with 3 bases left between them. CDR3 sequence: CASSLASTNEKLFF. Here the CDR3 DNA reads TGCGCCAGCAGCTTGGCGTCAACTAATGAAAAACTGTTTTTT.

V is TRBV5-6 and J is TRBJ1-2; tentative D call: TRBD1 (6 bases). In germline, CDR1 is SGHDT, CDR2 YYEEEE. This CDR3 comprises 16 residues. Trimming left V 1 base short and J 4 bases short, with 17 bases between. The CDR3 reads CASSLLFPGQIYGYTF. CDR3 in DNA: TGTGCCAGCAGCTTGTTATTCCCTGGACAGATCTATGGCTACACCTTC. The variable domain in full, with the rest retrieved from reference TRBV5-6 and TRBJ1-2, is DAGVTQSPTHLIKTRGQQVTLRCSPKSGHDTVSWYQQALGQGPQFIFQYYEEEERQRGNFPDRFSGHQFPNYSSELNVNALLLGDSALYLCASSLLFPGQIYGYTFGSGTRLTVV.

The chain links TRBV20-1 to TRBJ1-1; D remains unclear. Germline V gene lookup returns CDR1 DFQATT and CDR2 SNEGSKA (reference sequence). CDR3 length equals 11 residues. The V and J ends lost 6 bases and 6 bases respectively, with 11 bases between them. DNA of the CDR3: TGCAGTGCCGGGTCTAGACCTGAAGCTTTCTTT. It codes for CSAGSRPEAFF.

This clone was seen more than once but under ten times. J is TRBJ2-1 and V is TRBV27; TRBD2 agrees at 8 bases. This CDR3 has 13 amino acids. Germline assignment: CDR1 MNHEY and CDR2 SMNVEV (reference sequence). The V gene end was trimmed by 2 bases and the J gene end by 14 bases; junction bases not matched to a gene: 8. CDR3 nucleotide sequence: TGTGCCAGCAGTTTACCCCACCAGCGGGAGAAGTTCTTC. Amino acids: CASSLPHQREKFF.

J is TRBJ2-3 and V is TRBV9, with D perhaps TRBD1 (6 bases). V lost 3 bases, J lost 2 bases, and 16 bases lay in between. This CDR3 is 16 amino acids long. Germline CDR1 SGDLS, CDR2 YYNGEE. This CDR3 reads CASSAPGTTITDTQYF. The CDR3 DNA reads TGTGCCAGCAGCGCCCCCGGGACAACCATCACAGATACGCAGTATTTT. The full variable domain, rest sourced from reference TRBV9 and TRBJ2-3, is DSGVTQTPKHLITATGQRVTLRCSPRSGDLSVYWYQQSLDQGLQFLIQYYNGEERAKGNILERFSAQQFPDLHSELNLSSLELGDSALYFCASSAPGTTITDTQYFGPGTRLTVL.

This sequence joins TRBV10-1 and TRBJ2-1; D is perhaps TRBD1 (6 bases). CDR3 length: 16 amino acids. With 2 bases removed from V and 0 bases from J, the gap between germline ends came to 11 bases. Germline values: CDR1 WNHNN, CDR2 SYGVQD (reference sequence). CDR3 loop: CASSETGTSSYNEQFF. CDR3 DNA sequence: TGCGCCAGCAGTGAGACAGGGACAAGCTCCTACAATGAGCAGTTCTTC.

The chain couples TRBV19 to TRBJ2-3; a possible D gene is TRBD2 (5 bases). This CDR3 is built from 15 residues. V lost 5 bases and J 6 bases, leaving 18 bases between the germline ends. Germline CDR1 reads LNHDA; CDR2 reads SQIVND (reference sequence). The CDR3 is CASSSRERIADTQYF. In nucleotides, the CDR3 is TGTGCCAGTAGTTCACGCGAGCGGATCGCGGATACGCAGTATTTT. Looking up the rest from reference TRBV19 and TRBJ2-3 gives the full variable domain: DGGITQSPKYLFRKEGQNVTLSCEQNLNHDAMYWYRQDPGQGLRLIYYSQIVNDFQKGDIAEGYSVSREKKESFPLTVTSAQKNPTAFYLCASSSRERIADTQYFGPGTRLTVL.

The J gene is TRBJ2-3, the V gene TRBV5-1; 11 bases line up with TRBD2. This CDR3 contains 17 residues. J gave up 3 bases and V 3 bases, and 9 bases lay outside the gene matches. The V gene's germline CDR1 is SGHRS and CDR2 YFSETQ. The CDR3 spells CASSSGLAAALTDTQYF. For the CDR3, the DNA is TGCGCCAGCAGCTCGGGACTAGCGGCGGCTCTTACAGATACGCAGTATTTT.

J is TRBJ1-2 and V is TRBV6-5, with TRBD1 matching over 8 bases. This CDR3 region has 15 residues. V was pared by 5 bases and J by 6 bases, with 11 bases of the junction left unmatched. In germline, CDR1 is MNHEY, CDR2 SVGAGI. The DNA of the CDR3 is TGTGCCAGCAGTCTTAATTCAGGGGGCGGGGATGGCTACACCTTC. It translates to CASSLNSGGGDGYTF.

The V and J genes are TRBV6-1 and TRBJ1-2; D ambiguous. Germline-derived CDR1 and CDR2 are MNHNS and SASEGT. V was pared by 0 bases and J by 7 bases, with 12 bases between. The length of the CDR3 is 14 residues. The CDR3 DNA is TGTGCCAGCAGTGAAGCCTGGGGAGGCGGTGGCTACACCTTC. It is translated as CASSEAWGGGGYTF.

V and J are TRBV5-4 and TRBJ1-1; no clear D gene. The CDR3 is made up of 13 amino acids. The V end lost 0 bases, the J end lost 12 bases, and 15 bases lay between the germline ends. From germline, CDR1 is SGHNT and CDR2 YYREEE (reference sequence). CDR3 bases: TGTGCCAGCAGCTTGGAGCGGGAAGCGGAGACTTTCTTT. It codes for CASSLEREAETFF.

The chain recombines TRBV28 with TRBJ2-7; D call uncertain. The CDR3 has 13 amino acids. V was cut by 3 bases and J by 9 bases, with 15 bases left in between. Germline CDR1 MDHEN, CDR2 SYDVKM. Written as DNA, the CDR3 is TGTGCCAGCAGTTTTGTGAGTTCCCTAGGGCAGTACTTC. It yields the protein CASSFVSSLGQYF. Variable domain in full (rest from reference TRBV28 and TRBJ2-7): DVKVTQSSRYLVKRTGEKVFLECVQDMDHENMFWYRQDPGLGLRLIYFSYDVKMKEKGDIPEGYSVSREKKERFSLILESASTNQTSMYLCASSFVSSLGQYFGPGTRLTVT.

This sequence joins TRBV19 and TRBJ2-7; no firm D call. The CDR3 covers 17 residues. V was pared by 5 bases and J by 2 bases, with 22 bases between. The germline V gene has CDR1 LNHDA and CDR2 SQIVND (reference sequence). CDR3 nucleotides: TGTGCCAGTAGTGTCTCTACCCAGCAGACACCCACCTACGAGCAGTACTTC. Its translation is CASSVSTQQTPTYEQYF.

J is TRBJ1-1 and V is TRBV27; TRBD1 matches 10 bases. From germline, CDR1 is MNHEY and CDR2 SMNVEV (reference sequence). Trimming at V came to 3 bases and at J to 5 bases, leaving 3 bases not matched to a gene. The CDR3 has 14 amino acids. CDR3 sequence reads: CASSLRQGATEAFF. The CDR3 nucleotides are TGTGCCAGCAGTTTGCGACAGGGGGCGACTGAAGCTTTCTTT.

The chain combines TRBV30 with TRBJ2-1; 7 bases are a match to TRBD2. This CDR3 is built from 14 residues. Trimming removed 3 bases from V and 8 bases from J; junction bases left unmatched: 10. Germline loops: CDR1 GTSNPN, CDR2 SVGIG (reference sequence). CDR3 in amino acids: CAWRLGGSIYEQFF. The CDR3 DNA sequence: TGTGCCTGGAGGCTAGGCGGGAGTATCTATGAGCAGTTCTTC.

The chain recombines TRBV19 with TRBJ1-5; D gene unclear. Germline CDR1 LNHDA, CDR2 SQIVND (reference sequence). The CDR3 loop spans 17 amino acids. Trimming took 3 bases from V and 7 from J, leaving 22 bases between them. Here the CDR3 DNA reads TGTGCCAGTAGTATTAGTCAGCTACATCGCAGAGGGCAGCCCCAGCATTTT. This codes for CASSISQLHRRGQPQHF.

The rearrangement uses TRBV6-6 and TRBJ2-2; 8 nucleotides line up with TRBD1. Per germline, CDR1 MNHNY and CDR2 SVGAGI (reference sequence). CDR3 length equals 15 residues. Unmatched junction bases numbered 5, after V lost 3 bases and J lost 5 bases. The CDR3 region has the DNA TGTGCCAGCAGTTATCGGACAGGGTGGACCGGGGAGCTGTTTTTT. It encodes CASSYRTGWTGELFF.

The chain joins TRBV6-4 to TRBJ2-1; tentatively, D is TRBD1 (6 bases). V lost 2 bases and J 8 bases, leaving 13 bases between the germline ends. Germline CDR1 is MRHNA and CDR2 is SNTAGT. This CDR3 region has 14 residues. The CDR3: CASSDQGTCYEQFF. CDR3 coding DNA: TGTGCCAGCAGTGACCAAGGGACATGCTATGAGCAGTTCTTC.

The rearrangement joins TRBV9 to TRBJ2-1; a weak D match, TRBD1 (6 bases). CDR3 length: 15 amino acids. Between the trimmed V and J ends, which lost 0 bases and 5 bases, there was a span of 12 bases. Germline V gene lookup returns CDR1 SGDLS and CDR2 YYNGEE. The CDR3 here is CASSVGLGAHNEQFF. DNA for the CDR3: TGTGCCAGCAGCGTAGGGTTGGGGGCGCACAATGAGCAGTTCTTC.

V and J are TRBV7-2 and TRBJ1-5; 9 bases match TRBD1. Looked up from germline, CDR1 is SGHTA and CDR2 is FQGNSA. J was trimmed by 4 bases and V by 5 bases; bases with no gene match: 12. The CDR3 spans 17 residues. The CDR3 bases are TGTGCCAGCAGCGCTGGCGGGTGGGACAGGGTAAATCAGCCCCAGCATTTT. This gives the protein CASSAGGWDRVNQPQHF.

The chain joins TRBV7-8 to TRBJ2-7; 10 nucleotides align to TRBD2. The V gene end was trimmed by 3 bases and the J gene end by 1 base; junction bases not matched to a gene: 6. CDR1 SGHVS and CDR2 FQNEAQ come from the germline V gene. The CDR3 extends over 16 amino acids. For the CDR3, the DNA is TGTGCCAGCAGCTTTGTAGTAGCGGGAGGATCCTACGAGCAGTACTTC. Encoded protein: CASSFVVAGGSYEQYF.

V is TRBV19 and J is TRBJ2-7; 8 positions agree with TRBD2. Germline V gene lookup returns CDR1 LNHDA and CDR2 SQIVND (reference sequence). Trimming at V came to 7 bases and at J to 5 bases, leaving 7 bases not matched to a gene. This CDR3 is 13 amino acids long. The CDR3 sequence is CASMSGSSHEQYF. The DNA of the CDR3 is TGTGCCAGTATGAGCGGGAGTTCCCACGAGCAGTACTTC. The whole variable domain, filled in from reference TRBV19 and TRBJ2-7, reads DGGITQSPKYLFRKEGQNVTLSCEQNLNHDAMYWYRQDPGQGLRLIYYSQIVNDFQKGDIAEGYSVSREKKESFPLTVTSAQKNPTAFYLCASMSGSSHEQYFGPGTRLTVT.